The present T cell receptor beta chain was sequenced within a study of vaccination effects on CD4 cells after COVID-19. V shed 6 bases and J 4 bases; nucleotides not matched to a gene: 2. The CDR3 length is 14 residues. Germline values: CDR1 MDHEN, CDR2 SYDVKM. Having been cultured for 10 days, the cells underwent CD4+ T cell isolation. Two doses of either BNT162b2 or mRNA-1273 were given to each participant. Fresh IL-2-containing medium replaced half the medium on days 3 and 7. As to this clone: Its target is unknown.

Produced via immunoSEQ multiplex PCR; TCRdb's table is partial and in-frame only. The table lists 50,000 to 60,000 clones, 78% of them singletons. J is TRBJ2-1 and V is TRBV28; 11 bases line up with TRBD2. This clonotype originated in a human donor who received a COVID-19 vaccine. Sequencing used CD4+ T cells from PBMCs cultured without peptide, obtained after COVID-19 vaccination. This chain's CDR3 is CASRGLAAYNEQFF. CDR3 sequence (DNA): TGTGCCAGCAGGGGACTAGCGGCATACAATGAGCAGTTCTTC.